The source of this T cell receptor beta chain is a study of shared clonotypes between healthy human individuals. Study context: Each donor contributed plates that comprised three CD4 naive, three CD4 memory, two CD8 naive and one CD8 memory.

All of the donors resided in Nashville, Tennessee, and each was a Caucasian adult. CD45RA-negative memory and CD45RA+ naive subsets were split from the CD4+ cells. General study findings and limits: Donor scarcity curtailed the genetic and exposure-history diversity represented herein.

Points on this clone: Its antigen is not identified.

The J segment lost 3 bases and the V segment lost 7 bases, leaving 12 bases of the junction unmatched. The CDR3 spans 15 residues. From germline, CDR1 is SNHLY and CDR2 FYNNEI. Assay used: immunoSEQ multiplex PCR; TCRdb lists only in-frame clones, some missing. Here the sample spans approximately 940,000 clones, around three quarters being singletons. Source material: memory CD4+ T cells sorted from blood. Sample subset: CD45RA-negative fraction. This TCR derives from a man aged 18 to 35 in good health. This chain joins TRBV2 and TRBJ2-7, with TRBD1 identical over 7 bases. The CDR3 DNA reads TGTGCCAGCATCAGCCGACAGGGTGCCTACTACGAGCAGTACTTC. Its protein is CASISRQGAYYEQYF.